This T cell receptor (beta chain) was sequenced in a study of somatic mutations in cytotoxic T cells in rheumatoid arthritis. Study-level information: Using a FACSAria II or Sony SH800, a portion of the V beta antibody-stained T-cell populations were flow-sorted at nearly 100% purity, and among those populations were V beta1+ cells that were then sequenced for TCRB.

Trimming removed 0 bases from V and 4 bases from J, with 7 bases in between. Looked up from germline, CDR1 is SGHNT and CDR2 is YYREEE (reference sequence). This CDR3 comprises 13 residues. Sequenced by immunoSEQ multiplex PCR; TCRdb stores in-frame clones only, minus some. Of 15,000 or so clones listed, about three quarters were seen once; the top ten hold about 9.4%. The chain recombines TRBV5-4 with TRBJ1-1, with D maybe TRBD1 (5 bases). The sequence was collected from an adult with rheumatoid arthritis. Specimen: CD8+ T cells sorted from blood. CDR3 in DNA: TGTGCCAGCAGCTTGGGGGGCCTCACTGAAGCTTTCTTT. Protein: CASSLGGLTEAFF.